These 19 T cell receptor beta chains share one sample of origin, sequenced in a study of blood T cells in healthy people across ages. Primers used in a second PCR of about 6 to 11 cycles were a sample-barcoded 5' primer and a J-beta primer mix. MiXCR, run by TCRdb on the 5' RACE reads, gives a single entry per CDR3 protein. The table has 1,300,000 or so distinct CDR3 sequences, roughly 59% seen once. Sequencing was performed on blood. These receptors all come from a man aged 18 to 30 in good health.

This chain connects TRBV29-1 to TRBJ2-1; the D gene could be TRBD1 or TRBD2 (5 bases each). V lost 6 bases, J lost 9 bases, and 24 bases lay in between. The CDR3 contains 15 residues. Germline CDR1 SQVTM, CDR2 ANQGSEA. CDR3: CSVGSGTGTLGEQFF. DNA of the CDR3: TGCAGCGTGGGATCGGGAACGGGGACGTTGGGTGAGCAGTTCTTC.

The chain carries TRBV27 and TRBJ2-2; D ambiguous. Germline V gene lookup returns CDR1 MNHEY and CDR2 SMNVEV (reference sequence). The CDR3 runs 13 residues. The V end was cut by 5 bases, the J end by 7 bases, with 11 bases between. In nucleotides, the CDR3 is TGTGCCAGCAGTCCCCGTTTAGGCGGGGAGCTGTTTTTT. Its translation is CASSPRLGGELFF.

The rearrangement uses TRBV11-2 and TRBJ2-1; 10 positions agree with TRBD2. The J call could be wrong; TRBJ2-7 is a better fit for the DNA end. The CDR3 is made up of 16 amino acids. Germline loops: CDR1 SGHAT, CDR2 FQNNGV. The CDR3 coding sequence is TGTGCCAGCAGCCCCGGAGCTAGCGGGAGTTTTGATGAGCAGTACTTC. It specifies CASSPGASGSFDEQYF.

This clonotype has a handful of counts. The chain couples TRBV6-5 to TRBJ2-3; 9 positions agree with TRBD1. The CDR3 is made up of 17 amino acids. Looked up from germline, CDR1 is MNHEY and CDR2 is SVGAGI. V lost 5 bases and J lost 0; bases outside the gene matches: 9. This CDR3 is CASSHPRQGVSTDTQYF. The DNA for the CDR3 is TGTGCCAGCAGTCACCCCCGACAGGGGGTTAGCACAGATACGCAGTATTTT.

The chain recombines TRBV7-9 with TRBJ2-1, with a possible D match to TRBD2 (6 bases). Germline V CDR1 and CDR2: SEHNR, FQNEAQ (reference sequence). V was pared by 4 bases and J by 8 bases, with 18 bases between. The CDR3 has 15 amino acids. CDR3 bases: TGTGCCAGCAGCTCCACAAGACTAGGGAGCCATGAGCAGTTCTTC. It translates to CASSSTRLGSHEQFF.

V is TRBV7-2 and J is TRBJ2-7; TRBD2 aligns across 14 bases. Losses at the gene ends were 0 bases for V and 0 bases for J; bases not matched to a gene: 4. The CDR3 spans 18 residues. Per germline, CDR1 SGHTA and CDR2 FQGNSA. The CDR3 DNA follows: TGTGCCAGCAGCTTAGCTGGGACTAGCGGGAGAAGCTCCTACGAGCAGTACTTC. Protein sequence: CASSLAGTSGRSSYEQYF.

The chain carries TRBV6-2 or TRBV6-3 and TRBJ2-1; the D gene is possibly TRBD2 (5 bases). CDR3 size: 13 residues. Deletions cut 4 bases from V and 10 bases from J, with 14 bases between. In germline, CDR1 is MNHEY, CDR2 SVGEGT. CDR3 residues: CASSWRTRGEQFF. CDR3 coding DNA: TGTGCCAGCAGTTGGAGAACTAGAGGCGAGCAGTTCTTC.

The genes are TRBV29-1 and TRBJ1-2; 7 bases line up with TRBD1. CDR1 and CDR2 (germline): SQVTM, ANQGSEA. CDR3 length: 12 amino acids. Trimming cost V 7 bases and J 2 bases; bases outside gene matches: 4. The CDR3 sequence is CSAAQGNYGYTF. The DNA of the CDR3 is TGCAGCGCTGCACAGGGGAACTATGGCTACACCTTC.

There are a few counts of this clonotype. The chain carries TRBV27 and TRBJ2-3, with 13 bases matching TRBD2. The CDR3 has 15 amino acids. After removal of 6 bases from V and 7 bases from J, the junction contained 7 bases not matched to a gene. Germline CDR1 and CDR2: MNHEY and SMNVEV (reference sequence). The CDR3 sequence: CASRVTSGGLNTQYF. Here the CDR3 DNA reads TGTGCCAGCAGAGTGACTAGCGGGGGGCTCAATACGCAGTATTTT.

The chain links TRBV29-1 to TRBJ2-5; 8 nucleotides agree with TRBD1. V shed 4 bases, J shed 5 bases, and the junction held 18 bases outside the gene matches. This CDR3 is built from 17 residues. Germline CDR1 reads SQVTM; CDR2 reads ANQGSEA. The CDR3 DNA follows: TGCAGCGTTGCCCCACCCAGCCGACAGGGGTTGCCTGAGACCCAGTACTTC. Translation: CSVAPPSRQGLPETQYF.

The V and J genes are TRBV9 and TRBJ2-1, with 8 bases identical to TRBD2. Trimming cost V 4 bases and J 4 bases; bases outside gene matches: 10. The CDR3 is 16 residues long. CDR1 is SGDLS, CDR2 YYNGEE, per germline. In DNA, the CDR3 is TGTGCCAGCAGCCCCCCCGGGAGGGGAAATTACAATGAGCAGTTCTTC. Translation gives CASSPPGRGNYNEQFF. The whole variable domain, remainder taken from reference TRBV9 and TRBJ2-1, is DSGVTQTPKHLITATGQRVTLRCSPRSGDLSVYWYQQSLDQGLQFLIQYYNGEERAKGNILERFSAQQFPDLHSELNLSSLELGDSALYFCASSPPGRGNYNEQFFGPGTRLTVL.

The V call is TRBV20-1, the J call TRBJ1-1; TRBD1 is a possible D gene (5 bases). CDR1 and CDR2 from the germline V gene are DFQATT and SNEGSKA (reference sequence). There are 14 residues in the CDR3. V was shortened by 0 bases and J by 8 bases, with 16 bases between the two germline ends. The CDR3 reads CSARDTGRRSEAFF. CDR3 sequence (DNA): TGCAGTGCTAGAGATACGGGACGCAGGTCAGAAGCTTTCTTT.

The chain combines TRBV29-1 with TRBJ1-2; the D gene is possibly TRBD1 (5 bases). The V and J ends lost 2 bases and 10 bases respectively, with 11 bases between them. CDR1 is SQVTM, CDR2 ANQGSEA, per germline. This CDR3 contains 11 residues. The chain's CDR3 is CSVENTRDYTF. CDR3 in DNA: TGCAGCGTTGAAAACACCAGGGACTACACCTTC.

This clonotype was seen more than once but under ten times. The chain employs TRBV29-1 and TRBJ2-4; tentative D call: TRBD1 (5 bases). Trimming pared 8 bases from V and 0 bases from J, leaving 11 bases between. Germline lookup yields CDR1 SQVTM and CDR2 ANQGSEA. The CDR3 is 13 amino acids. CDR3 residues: CSMTEGAKNIQYF. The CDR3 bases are TGCAGCATGACAGAAGGAGCCAAAAACATTCAGTACTTC.

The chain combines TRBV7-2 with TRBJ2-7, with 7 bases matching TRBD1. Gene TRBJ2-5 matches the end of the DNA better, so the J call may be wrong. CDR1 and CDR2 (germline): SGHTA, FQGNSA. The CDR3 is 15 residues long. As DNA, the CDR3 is TGTGCCAGCAGCTTAGACTGGACAGGCGGGGAGACCCAGTACTTC. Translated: CASSLDWTGGETQYF.

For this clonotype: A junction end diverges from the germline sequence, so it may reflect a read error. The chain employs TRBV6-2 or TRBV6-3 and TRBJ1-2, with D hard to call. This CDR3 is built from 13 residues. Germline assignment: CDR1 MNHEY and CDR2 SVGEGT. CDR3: CASSYESGYGYTF. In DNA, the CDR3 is TGTGCTAGCAGTTACGAGTCGGGCTATGGCTACACCTTC.

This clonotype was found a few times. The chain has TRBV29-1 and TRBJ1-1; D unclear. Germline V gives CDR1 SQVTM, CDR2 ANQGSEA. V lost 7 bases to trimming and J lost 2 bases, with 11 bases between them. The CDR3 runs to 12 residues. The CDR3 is CSGRASNTEAFF. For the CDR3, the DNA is TGCAGCGGAAGGGCAAGCAACACTGAAGCTTTCTTT.

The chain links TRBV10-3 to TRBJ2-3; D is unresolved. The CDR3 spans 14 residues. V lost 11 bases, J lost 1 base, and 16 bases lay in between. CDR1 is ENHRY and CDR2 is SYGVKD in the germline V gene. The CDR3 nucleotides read TGTGCCGTCCTAAGAGACCTTCGCACAGATACGCAGTATTTT. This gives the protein CAVLRDLRTDTQYF.

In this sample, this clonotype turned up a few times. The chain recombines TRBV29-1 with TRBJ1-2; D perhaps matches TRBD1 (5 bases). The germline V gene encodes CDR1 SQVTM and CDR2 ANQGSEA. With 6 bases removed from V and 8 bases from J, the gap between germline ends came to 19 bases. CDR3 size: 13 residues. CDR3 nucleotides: TGCAGCGTGCTCGGGGGGATGACTAGCGGCTACACCTTC. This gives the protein CSVLGGMTSGYTF.